This T cell receptor (beta chain) was recovered during a study of shared clonotypes between healthy human individuals. Study-wide results and caveats: Memory subsets had estimated richness that was generally smaller than that of naive subsets. Sorted-subset sequencing, rarefaction showed, was incomplete despite large depth.

The CDR3 loop spans 14 amino acids. V was shortened by 4 bases and J by 1 base, with 11 bases between the two germline ends. The V gene's germline CDR1 is SGDLS and CDR2 YYNGEE. As for this clone: Its target is not known.

Per the authors' pipeline: Filtering differed for immunoSEQ, which gave only junction sequences without quality scores. Produced via immunoSEQ multiplex PCR; TCRdb's table is partial and in-frame only. The D gene and trimming were derived from the DNA, and the V and J assignments and clone size from that table. This sample has about 2 million clones; 85% to 95% occur once, and the top ten carry 0.13%. This rearrangement joins TRBV9 to TRBJ1-1, with D tentatively TRBD1 (6 bases). The material sequenced was naive CD4+ T cells sorted from blood. This sample's subset: CD45RA+ positively selected. The clonotype was recovered from a man younger than 30 in good health. The CDR3 loop is CASSPQGKNTEAFF. The CDR3 bases are TGTGCCAGCAGCCCGCAGGGGAAGAACACTGAAGCTTTCTTT.